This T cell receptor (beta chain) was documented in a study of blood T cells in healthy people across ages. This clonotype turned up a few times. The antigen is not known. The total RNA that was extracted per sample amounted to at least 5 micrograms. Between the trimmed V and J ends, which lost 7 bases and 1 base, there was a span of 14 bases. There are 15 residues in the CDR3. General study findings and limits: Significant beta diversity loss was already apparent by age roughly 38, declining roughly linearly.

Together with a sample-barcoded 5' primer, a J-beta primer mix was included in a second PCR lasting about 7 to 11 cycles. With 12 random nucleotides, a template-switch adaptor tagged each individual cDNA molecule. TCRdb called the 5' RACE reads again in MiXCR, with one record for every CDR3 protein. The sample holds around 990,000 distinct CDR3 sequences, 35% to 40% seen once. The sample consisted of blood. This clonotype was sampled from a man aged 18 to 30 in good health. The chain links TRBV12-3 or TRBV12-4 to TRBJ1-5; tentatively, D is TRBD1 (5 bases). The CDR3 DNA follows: TGTGCCAGCACCTCCCGGGGGTTAAGCAATCAGCCCCAGCATTTT. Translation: CASTSRGLSNQPQHF.